The 17 T cell receptor beta chains listed next were all sequenced from one sample in a study of blood T cell repertoires in COVID-19. Method: immunoSEQ multiplex PCR; TCRdb's copy keeps in-frame clones and lacks some. This repertoire shows some 260,000 clones, more than 70% found once; its top ten account for around 3.2%. The sample was peripheral blood. The receptors were sampled from a young woman with acute or convalescent COVID-19.

CDR3 protein: CASSFKGTLDEEQFF. CDR3 sequence (DNA): TGTGCCAGCAGCTTTAAAGGGACTCTAGATGAGGAGCAGTTCTTC. J is TRBJ2-1 and V is TRBV5-4; tentatively, D is TRBD2 (6 bases). This CDR3 is 15 amino acids long. V lost 2 bases to trimming and J lost 10 bases, with 19 bases between them. CDR1 and CDR2 (germline): SGHNT, YYREEE (reference sequence).

V is TRBV6-5 and J is TRBJ1-1, with D uncertain. V gave up 8 bases and J gave up 7 bases, with 11 bases separating them. The germline gives CDR1 MNHEY, CDR2 SVGAGI. There are 11 residues in the CDR3. DNA of the CDR3: TGTGCCAGCCTTGGAGGTGGTGAAGCTTTCTTT. Residues: CASLGGGEAFF.

The chain links TRBV11-2 to TRBJ2-7; D possibly corresponds to TRBD2 (6 bases). The germline V gene has CDR1 SGHAT and CDR2 FQNNGV. Trimming pared 1 base from V and 0 bases from J, leaving 10 bases between. The CDR3 is made up of 15 amino acids. The CDR3: CASSLGRDFSYEQYF. For the CDR3, the DNA is TGTGCCAGCAGCTTAGGCCGGGACTTCTCCTACGAGCAGTACTTC.

The chain employs TRBV18 and TRBJ2-5, with D tentatively TRBD1 (5 bases). The CDR3 is 15 residues long. V lost 2 bases to trimming and J lost 6 bases, with 16 bases between them. Looked up from germline, CDR1 is KGHSH and CDR2 is LQKENI. DNA of the CDR3: TGTGCCAGCTCACCATCTCTGGGCCAGGGAAAGACCCAGTACTTC. Its translation: CASSPSLGQGKTQYF.

This chain uses TRBV19 with TRBJ1-5; D possibly corresponds to TRBD1 (5 bases). The CDR3 loop spans 15 amino acids. V was shortened by 7 bases and J by 4 bases, with 17 bases between the two germline ends. Germline values: CDR1 LNHDA, CDR2 SQIVND (reference sequence). In nucleotides, the CDR3 is TGTGCCAGTAAAGGGCTGGTTGGGGGGAATCAGCCCCAGCATTTT. Its translation: CASKGLVGGNQPQHF.

This chain joins TRBV6-5 and TRBJ1-4; D unclear. Trimming cost V 2 bases and J 8 bases, with 6 bases left between them. Germline loops: CDR1 MNHEY, CDR2 SVGAGI. The CDR3 consists of 12 residues. The CDR3 nucleotides read TGTGCCAGCAGTTACCCGGGGGAAAAACTGTTTTTT. Its protein is CASSYPGEKLFF.

This clone showed up just once. The chain recombines TRBV18 with TRBJ2-7; 7 nucleotides align to TRBD1. The CDR3 runs to 14 residues. CDR1 is KGHSH and CDR2 is LQKENI in the germline V gene. Trimming cost V 3 bases and J 4 bases; bases outside gene matches: 6. The CDR3 DNA sequence: TGTGCCAGCTCACCCCGGGACAGAATTTACGAGCAGTACTTC. Amino acid sequence: CASSPRDRIYEQYF.

The chain has TRBV28 and TRBJ2-1; TRBD1 matches at 7 bases. V lost 7 bases, J lost 4 bases, and 13 bases stayed unmatched. Germline V gene sequence: CDR1 MDHEN, CDR2 SYDVKM. This CDR3 has 16 residues. The CDR3 DNA follows: TGTGCCAGCAACCTGGACCGGGACAGCCGATACAATGAGCAGTTCTTC. This encodes CASNLDRDSRYNEQFF.

The sample holds one count of this clone. The chain joins TRBV9 to TRBJ2-1, with 7 positions matching TRBD2. Germline CDR1 reads SGDLS; CDR2 reads YYNGEE. This CDR3 contains 15 residues. Trimming took 0 bases from V and 6 from J; bases not matched to a gene: 6. CDR3 region: CASSVAAASGNEQFF. CDR3 nucleotide sequence: TGTGCCAGCAGCGTAGCGGCGGCTAGCGGCAATGAGCAGTTCTTC.

The chain employs TRBV10-1 and TRBJ1-1; the D gene is possibly TRBD1 (6 bases). The CDR3 runs to 13 residues. CDR1 and CDR2 (germline): WNHNN, SYGVQD (reference sequence). V was shortened by 4 bases and J by 4 bases, with 10 bases between the two germline ends. The CDR3 loop reads CASSGGGATEAFF. CDR3 bases: TGCGCCAGCAGTGGAGGGGGTGCCACTGAAGCTTTCTTT.

DNA for the CDR3: TGTGCCAGCTGTTGGGACAGACTTAATGAAAAACTGTTTTTT. Its translation: CASCWDRLNEKLFF. The chain links TRBV6-5 to TRBJ1-4; TRBD1 matches at 7 bases. CDR3 size: 14 residues. V lost 8 bases and J lost 4; bases outside the gene matches: 7. The V gene's germline CDR1 is MNHEY and CDR2 SVGAGI.

This clone was observed a few times. The chain has TRBV3-1 (or the pseudogene TRBV3-2) and TRBJ2-2, with 11 nucleotides matching TRBD1. CDR3 size: 14 residues. Germline V CDR1 and CDR2: LGHDT, YNNKEL (reference sequence). V dropped 4 bases and J dropped 6; count of bases not matched to a gene: 1. The CDR3 protein is CASSPGQGAGELFF. CDR3 in DNA: TGTGCCAGCAGCCCGGGACAGGGGGCCGGGGAGCTGTTTTTT.

The rearrangement joins TRBV10-2 to TRBJ1-4; 7 bases match TRBD1. With V trimmed by 8 bases and J by 8 bases, 14 bases remained unmatched. CDR1 WSHSY and CDR2 SAAADI come from the germline V gene. The CDR3 is 15 residues long. CDR3 nucleotide sequence: TGCGCCAGCTCCTCCCTCAGGGGGAAAGGGGAAAAACTGTTTTTT. This gives the protein CASSSLRGKGEKLFF.

The rearrangement uses TRBV19 and TRBJ1-2; a possible D gene is TRBD1 (6 bases). V lost 6 bases and J lost 4, with 12 bases in between. This CDR3 comprises 13 residues. Germline-derived CDR1 and CDR2 are LNHDA and SQIVND (reference sequence). The CDR3 DNA is TGTGCCAGTAGAACCAGGGGAAGCTATGGCTACACCTTC. Its translation is CASRTRGSYGYTF.

This chain uses TRBV7-2 with TRBJ2-1; 11 positions match TRBD2. The CDR3 consists of 19 residues. CDR1 SGHTA and CDR2 FQGNSA come from the germline V gene. The ends lost 2 bases at V and 0 bases at J; junction bases unmatched: 9. CDR3 sequence (DNA): TGTGCCAGCAGCTTATTGGTCGGTCTAGCGGGAGGCTCCTACAATGAGCAGTTCTTC. It is translated as CASSLLVGLAGGSYNEQFF.

The chain combines TRBV6-6 with TRBJ1-2, with a possible D match to TRBD1 (6 bases). V dropped 9 bases and J dropped 0 bases, with 11 bases sitting between them. Germline V gives CDR1 MNHNY, CDR2 SVGAGI (reference sequence). The CDR3 has 13 residues. The CDR3 nucleotides read TGTGCCAGTGCACAGGGCCCTAACTATGGCTACACCTTC. The encoded protein is CASAQGPNYGYTF.

Here the CDR3 reads CASSVSGQNNEQFF. DNA of the CDR3: TGTGCCAGCAGCGTGAGCGGGCAAAACAATGAGCAGTTCTTC. The gene calls are TRBV9 and TRBJ2-1; possibly TRBD2 for D (6 bases). Trimming removed 2 bases from V and 5 bases from J, with 11 bases in between. The CDR3 spans 14 residues. CDR1 is SGDLS and CDR2 is YYNGEE in the germline V gene.